This entry features one T cell receptor (beta chain) sequence. The antigen it recognizes is unknown. Per-base quality was not reported, and no clone a single base away is much larger than it. After 10 to 11 days of culture, CD4+ T cells were isolated with the EasySep CD4+ T cell isolation kit. Negative nucleocapsid antibody results before and after vaccination confirmed that the healthy vaccine recipients had no prior SARS-CoV-2 infection. Half of the culture medium was replaced with fresh IL-2-containing medium on days 3 and 7. Unless noted otherwise, every peptide stimulation condition was cultured in triplicate wells. PBMC were separated from whole blood using Ficoll-Paque Plus gradient centrifugation and were then either cryopreserved at -140C or used fresh. The QIAamp micro DNA kit was used to extract genomic DNA from the cultured CD4+ T cells. The CDR3 starts with the cysteine, ends with the phenylalanine, and has 14 residues. The retained sequence is limited to the CDR3, 42 bases, with the frame set at the first base. Based on the germline V gene, the CDR1 and CDR2 sequences are MDHEN and SYDVKM. The junction carries 10 bases between V and J, which are trimmed by 6 bases and 1 base respectively.

The sample belongs to a study of vaccination effects on CD4 cells after COVID-19 (dated by TCRdb to the early 2020s). Looking at the study overall: To identify antigen-specific CD4+ T cell clonotypes by their expansion, the ViraFEST assay first stimulated PBMC with viral peptide pools and then applied TCR sequencing. Participants received two doses of either the BNT162b2 or the mRNA-1273 mRNA SARS-CoV-2 vaccine. Around 2.1 million PBMC per well were cultured with approximately 10 ug/ml peptides in IMDM containing about 5% human AB serum, 10 IU/ml IL-2 and gentamicin. SARS-CoV-2 spike-specific CD4+ TCR repertoires from before and after mRNA vaccination were compared in COVID-19 convalescent patients and in infection-naive vaccine recipients. The full study included fewer than eleven COVID-19 convalescent patients and a few SARS-CoV-2-naive healthy vaccine recipients. Cultures from other donors in the study were sequenced with the Oncomine TCR Beta short-read assay on an Illumina iSeq 100.

Receptors were amplified or captured by the immunoSEQ multiplex PCR assay. TCR beta CDR3 sequencing was performed on DNA from the cultured, isolated CD4+ T cells. The paper's data handling went like this. Non-productive TCR sequences were removed, reads were trimmed to the CDR3 region, and CDR3s of at least 7 amino acids were retained. Antigen-specific clonotypes were identified with the MANAFEST web app by comparing expansion in peptide wells against reference cultures. To be called positive, a clone needed expansion at FDR<0.05 compared with the reference and with all other wells, an odds ratio greater than 5, and a frequency greater than 0.1% in two replicate wells. A clonotype was defined as cross-reactive if the clonotype was significantly expanded both in SARS-CoV-2 spike wells and in at least one common cold coronavirus spike condition. Levenshtein distance calculated with the stringdist R package was used to assess CDR3 similarity, and unrooted trees were constructed with ape in R 3.6.1. What TCRdb holds here is the immuneACCESS table cut down to in-frame rearrangements. Part of the clones is not present; checked against another copy, under half of the missing clones reflect an unresolved V gene, and the others are unexplained. V and J calls and clone size are given by that table; D and trimming were obtained from the DNA. The sample table shows about 58,000 clones, and 70% to 80% are seen once. Approximately 2.8% of the sample is held by the ten biggest clonotypes.

Broad study findings and their caveats: Among healthy vaccine recipients, nearly all vaccine-induced clones were SARS-CoV-2 mono-reactive, and just 1 of 255 was cross-reactive with common cold coronaviruses. Limitations of the study were the small number of convalescent patients and the absence of early post-infection timepoints. Both infection-induced and vaccine-induced clones contracted markedly at late post-vaccination timepoints, which is consistent with waning T cell responses.

This sequence uses TRBV28 and TRBJ1-3, with the D gene not confidently named. The TCR sequence derives from a human donor who received a COVID-19 vaccine. This specimen was CD4+ T cells from PBMCs cultured without peptide, taken before COVID-19 vaccination. CDR3 sequence: CASSQGGSGNTIYF. The DNA sequence is TGTGCCAGCAGCCAAGGAGGTTCTGGAAACACCATATATTTT.